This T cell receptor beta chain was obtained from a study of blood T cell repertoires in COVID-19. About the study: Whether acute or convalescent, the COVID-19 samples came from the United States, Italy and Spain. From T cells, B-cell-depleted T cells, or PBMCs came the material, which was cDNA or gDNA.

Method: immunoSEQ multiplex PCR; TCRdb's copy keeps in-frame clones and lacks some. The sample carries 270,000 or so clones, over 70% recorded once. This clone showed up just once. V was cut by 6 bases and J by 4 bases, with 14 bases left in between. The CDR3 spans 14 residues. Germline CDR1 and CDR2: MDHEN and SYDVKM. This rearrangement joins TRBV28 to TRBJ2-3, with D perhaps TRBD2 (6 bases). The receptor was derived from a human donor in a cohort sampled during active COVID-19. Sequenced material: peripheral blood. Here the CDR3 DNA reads TGTGCCAGCAGGAATAGGGGCGGGGCAGATACGCAGTATTTT. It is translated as CASRNRGGADTQYF.